This T cell receptor (beta chain) was retrieved from a study of blood T cell repertoires in COVID-19. Study at large: T cells, B-cell-depleted T cells, or PBMCs provided the cDNA or gDNA that served as material.

As originally analysed: From reference gene primer amplification, estimates of nucleated cell counts were derived. Repertoires were generated with immunoSEQ multiplex PCR, while TCRdb's copy carries only in-frame clones and drops some. That table supplies the V and J calls and clone size; D and trimming were determined from the DNA. The table includes 300,000 to 400,000 clones, about 86% detected once. The CDR3 loop spans 15 amino acids. The V gene end was trimmed by 0 bases and the J gene end by 3 bases; junction bases not matched to a gene: 2. Germline values: CDR1 SGHDT, CDR2 YYEEEE. The TCR originated in a woman aged 40 to 50 with acute COVID-19. J is TRBJ1-5 and V is TRBV5-6, with 8 bases matching TRBD1. The specimen was PBMCs or T cells enriched from blood (not recorded which). The CDR3 is CASSLAGGNNQPQHF. The CDR3 DNA is TGTGCCAGCAGCTTGGCAGGGGGCAACAATCAGCCCCAGCATTTT.